This T cell receptor beta chain was identified in a study of vaccination and CD4 T cells after COVID-19. Across the whole study: The authors used overlapping spike peptides from SARS-CoV-2, HCoV-NL63, HCoV-OC43 and HCoV-229E to stimulate cells. Some control cultures received a CEFX pool, which served as the positive control. Others received an HIV-1 Nef pool or no peptide.

Treatment noted: approximately nine-day PBMC culture with coronavirus spike peptide pools or control peptides (ViraFEST assay). Researchers collected the unexposed donor's CD4+ T cells before the COVID-19 pandemic (2011-2018). From unexposed donors, CD4+ T cells were probed, cells permitting, with SARS-CoV-2 S/N and four cold-coronavirus spikes. Germline values: CDR1 SGHTA, CDR2 FQGNSA. The CDR3 covers 14 residues. The ends were cut back, 1 base at V and 2 bases at J, with 9 bases in the middle. Scientists ran DNA taken from cultured CD4+ T cells through the Oncomine TCR Beta short-read assay for sequencing. Someone extracted genomic DNA from cultured CD4+ T cells. TCRdb re-called the PCR reads through MiXCR, storing one row per CDR3 protein. The sample yields about 7,000 distinct CDR3 sequences, around 33% seen once. Worth noting for this clonotype: The antigen is unknown.

This sequence originates from a human donor in good health. The chain carries TRBV7-2 and TRBJ2-7; TRBD1 is a possible D gene (5 bases). Sequencing was carried out using CD4+ T cells from blood, cultured in vitro. CDR3 protein: CASSLEGRTYEQYF. For the CDR3, the DNA is TGTGCCAGCAGCTTAGAGGGGCGGACCTACGAGCAGTACTTC.